A single sample is the source of the 21 T cell receptor beta chains below, sequenced in a study of blood T cell repertoires in COVID-19. Repertoires were generated with immunoSEQ multiplex PCR, while TCRdb's copy carries only in-frame clones and drops some. The sample has approximately 200,000 clones, about nine tenths seen once. The material sequenced was PBMCs or T cells enriched from blood (not recorded which). These receptors were collected from a man aged 25 to 45 in a cohort exposed to, infected with or recovered from COVID-19 (not recorded which).

V and J are TRBV7-2 and TRBJ1-5; D gene unclear. CDR3 size: 16 residues. Germline V gene data show CDR1 as SGHTA and CDR2 as FQGNSA. V lost 1 base to trimming and J lost 2 bases, with 12 bases between them. The CDR3 sequence is CASSLDPRRGNQPQHF. CDR3 coding DNA: TGTGCCAGCAGCTTAGACCCCCGGCGGGGCAATCAGCCCCAGCATTTT.

The chain has TRBV9 and TRBJ2-3; D unclear. V was pared by 0 bases and J by 4 bases, with 15 bases between. CDR3 length: 16 amino acids. In germline, CDR1 is SGDLS, CDR2 YYNGEE. CDR3 sequence (DNA): TGTGCCAGCAGCGTAGGGATCAGCATGGGCGCAGATACGCAGTATTTT. This gives the protein CASSVGISMGADTQYF. The full variable domain, rest sourced from reference TRBV9 and TRBJ2-3, is DSGVTQTPKHLITATGQRVTLRCSPRSGDLSVYWYQQSLDQGLQFLIQYYNGEERAKGNILERFSAQQFPDLHSELNLSSLELGDSALYFCASSVGISMGADTQYFGPGTRLTVL.

The CDR3 region has the DNA TGTGCCAGCAGCTTAAACTCGATAGCGGCTGGCGAAGAGACCCAGTACTTC. Its translation is CASSLNSIAAGEETQYF. The chain has TRBV7-6 and TRBJ2-5, with a tentative D call TRBD2 (6 bases). V lost 2 bases and J 3 bases, leaving 19 bases between the germline ends. The CDR3 is 17 amino acids. Germline V gene sequence: CDR1 SGHVS, CDR2 FNYEAQ.

The genes are TRBV14 and TRBJ1-2, with TRBD1 as a possible D gene (5 bases). CDR3 length: 13 amino acids. V was cut by 4 bases and J by 8 bases, with 14 bases left in between. Germline V gene data show CDR1 as SGHDN and CDR2 as FVKESK. This chain's CDR3 is CASSPTFRGGYTF. The CDR3 nucleotides read TGTGCCAGCAGCCCGACATTCCGGGGGGGCTACACCTTC.

The chain's CDR3 is CASSLETSGSFDTQYF. DNA of the CDR3: TGTGCCAGCAGCTTAGAAACTAGCGGGAGCTTTGATACGCAGTATTTT. V gene TRBV7-6 combines with J gene TRBJ2-3; 11 bases map to TRBD2. The CDR3 sequence is 16 residues long. The V segment lost 1 base and the J segment 6 bases; nucleotides outside the gene matches: 6. From germline, CDR1 is SGHVS and CDR2 FNYEAQ.

The chain employs TRBV6-4 and TRBJ2-2; 7 bases line up with TRBD2. This CDR3 has 14 residues. V lost 4 bases to trimming and J lost 5 bases; unmatched junction nucleotides: 4. Germline V gene sequence: CDR1 MRHNA, CDR2 SNTAGT. The CDR3 DNA is TGTGCCAGCAGTGTGGCTAGCGGTACCGGGGAGCTGTTTTTT. It translates to CASSVASGTGELFF.

The V call is TRBV28, the J call TRBJ1-6; a possible D gene is TRBD1 (5 bases). V was pared by 6 bases and J by 6 bases, with 18 bases between. Germline CDR1 and CDR2: MDHEN and SYDVKM. The length of the CDR3 is 16 residues. Written as DNA, the CDR3 is TGTGCCAGCAGGGACTTAATGGGACTCAGTAATTCACCCCTCCACTTT. Protein product: CASRDLMGLSNSPLHF.

J is TRBJ1-2 and V is TRBV11-2; D possibly corresponds to TRBD1 (5 bases). The V and J ends lost 2 bases and 9 bases respectively, with 25 bases between them. Per the germline V gene, CDR1 is SGHAT and CDR2 is FQNNGV. There are 17 residues in the CDR3. CDR3 nucleotides: TGTGCCAGCAGCTTATATGGATTCCCTGGGGCCTTAAATCGCTACACCTTC. Amino acid sequence: CASSLYGFPGALNRYTF.

For the CDR3, the DNA is TGCGCCAGCAGGACAGCCACCCATCTCTACAATGAGCAGTTCTTC. The encoded protein is CASRTATHLYNEQFF. The V gene is TRBV23-1, the J gene TRBJ2-1, with a tentative D call TRBD1 (5 bases). TRBV23-1 is marked as an open reading frame, function uncertain. The CDR3 is 15 residues long. Deletions cut 6 bases from V and 3 bases from J, with 15 bases between.

The CDR3 here is CASSLEEGGTSGAYEQFF. DNA for the CDR3: TGTGCCAGCAGCTTGGAAGAAGGTGGGACTAGCGGGGCCTATGAGCAGTTCTTC. The chain is built from TRBV5-6 and TRBJ2-1, with 13 bases lining up with TRBD2. This CDR3 spans 18 amino acids. CDR1 is SGHDT and CDR2 is YYEEEE in the germline V gene. V dropped 0 bases and J dropped 8; count of bases not matched to a gene: 11.

The chain uses TRBV7-8 and TRBJ2-1, with a weak D call TRBD2 (6 bases). V was trimmed by 1 base and J by 9 bases, leaving 7 bases between them. The germline V gene has CDR1 SGHVS and CDR2 FQNEAQ. The CDR3 has 12 residues. The DNA of the CDR3 is TGTGCCAGCAGCTTAGGGGGAGGTGAGCAGTTCTTC. It specifies CASSLGGGEQFF.

This CDR3 is CASSLDRASPLHF. The CDR3 bases are TGCGCCAGCAGCTTAGACAGGGCCTCACCCCTCCACTTT. The genes are TRBV5-1 and TRBJ1-6, with 7 bases lining up with TRBD1. This CDR3 has 13 amino acids. Losses at the gene ends were 2 bases for V and 10 bases for J; bases not matched to a gene: 3. Germline CDR1 SGHRS, CDR2 YFSETQ.

The chain combines TRBV27 with TRBJ1-1; D gene ambiguous. The CDR3 consists of 15 residues. The V gene's germline CDR1 is MNHEY and CDR2 SMNVEV (reference sequence). V lost 3 bases and J 4 bases, leaving 15 bases between the germline ends. DNA for the CDR3: TGTGCCAGCAGTTTCCATTCCTTTGCGAGCACTGAAGCTTTCTTT. Encoded protein: CASSFHSFASTEAFF.

The rearrangement uses TRBV27 and TRBJ1-2, with D tentatively TRBD1 (6 bases). The V end lost 6 bases, the J end lost 6 bases, and 26 bases lay between the germline ends. This CDR3 spans 17 amino acids. Germline values: CDR1 MNHEY, CDR2 SMNVEV (reference sequence). The CDR3 sequence is CASSLSPMLGARNGYTF. CDR3 DNA sequence: TGTGCCAGCAGCCTGTCTCCTATGTTGGGGGCCCGCAATGGCTACACCTTC.

This chain links TRBV27 with TRBJ1-2, with 9 nucleotides matching TRBD1. There are 14 residues in the CDR3. V dropped 6 bases and J dropped 7; count of bases not matched to a gene: 9. CDR1 is MNHEY and CDR2 is SMNVEV in the germline V gene (reference sequence). The chain's CDR3 is CASRPNTGGGGYTF. As DNA, the CDR3 is TGTGCCAGCAGACCGAACACAGGGGGCGGTGGCTACACCTTC.

The V gene is TRBV28, the J gene TRBJ1-2; 7 bases match TRBD1. Unmatched junction bases numbered 1, after V lost 3 bases and J lost 3 bases. The CDR3 runs 13 residues. Per the germline V gene, CDR1 is MDHEN and CDR2 is SYDVKM. CDR3 nucleotide sequence: TGTGCCAGCAGTTTGGACAGGTACTATGGCTACACCTTC. This translates into CASSLDRYYGYTF.

The CDR3, as DNA: TGTGCTAGCGGGGGGGACAGGGATGTTGGGAACACTGAAGCTTTCTTT. Protein: CASGGDRDVGNTEAFF. The chain couples TRBV7-7 to TRBJ1-1; 9 bases are a match to TRBD1. In germline, CDR1 is SSHAT, CDR2 FNYEAQ (reference sequence). The CDR3 is 16 amino acids.

V and J are TRBV18 and TRBJ2-7; D unclear. CDR1 and CDR2 (germline): KGHSH, LQKENI. The length of the CDR3 is 16 residues. Deletions cut 2 bases from V and 5 bases from J, with 19 bases between. This CDR3 is CASSPSFGSDTDEQYF. CDR3 in DNA: TGTGCCAGCTCACCAAGTTTCGGTTCAGACACGGACGAGCAGTACTTC.

The DNA for the CDR3 is TGTGCCAGCAGCCCACGACTAGCGGGGGAGACCCAGTACTTC. This codes for CASSPRLAGETQYF. V and J are TRBV7-6 and TRBJ2-5; 11 bases are a match to TRBD2. Germline CDR1 and CDR2: SGHVS and FNYEAQ. V gave up 5 bases and J gave up 5 bases; unmatched junction bases: 4. This CDR3 region has 14 residues.

V usage is TRBV7-9 and J usage is TRBJ2-1, with D possibly matching TRBD1 (5 bases). Germline V CDR1 and CDR2: SEHNR, FQNEAQ (reference sequence). CDR3 length: 18 amino acids. Trimming stripped 1 base from V and 0 bases from J, with 16 bases between. Written as DNA, the CDR3 is TGTGCCAGCAGCTTAGGATCCTTCCGACAGACCTCCTACAATGAGCAGTTCTTC. This codes for CASSLGSFRQTSYNEQFF.

This clone was seen just once. This chain uses TRBV20-1 with TRBJ1-2; D might be TRBD1 (6 bases). The germline V and J ends were trimmed by 3 bases and 0 bases, with 11 bases remaining between them. Germline V gene sequence: CDR1 DFQATT, CDR2 SNEGSKA (reference sequence). The CDR3 runs 14 residues. CDR3 region: CSASGQLTNYGYTF. CDR3 nucleotide sequence: TGCAGTGCTAGTGGACAGTTAACTAACTATGGCTACACCTTC.